The 15 T cell receptor beta chains given below trace back to one sample, sequenced in a study of OX40 agonist ivuxolimab in advanced cancers. Libraries were prepared by immunoSEQ multiplex PCR; TCRdb keeps only in-frame clonotypes and omits some of them. The sample carries roughly 70,000 clones, approximately 90% recorded once. The sequencing used CD4+ or CD8+ T cells sorted from blood, collected in a trial of the OX40 agonist ivuxolimab. Receptors originate from an adult with an advanced solid tumor such as melanoma, head and neck, liver or kidney cancer.

This sequence joins TRBV5-4 and TRBJ2-1; D is possibly TRBD2 (7 bases). CDR3 length equals 15 residues. Germline assignment: CDR1 SGHNT and CDR2 YYREEE (reference sequence). Trimming shortened V by 5 bases and J by 5 bases, and 17 bases separated the two germline ends. The chain's CDR3 is CASRERGGRNNEQFF. The CDR3, as DNA: TGTGCCAGCAGGGAAAGGGGGGGCAGGAACAATGAGCAGTTCTTC. The whole variable domain, remainder taken from reference TRBV5-4 and TRBJ2-1, is ETGVTQSPTHLIKTRGQQVTLRCSSQSGHNTVSWYQQALGQGPQFIFQYYREEENGRGNFPPRFSGLQFPNYSSELNVNALELDDSALYLCASRERGGRNNEQFFGPGTRLTVL.

The chain has TRBV19 and TRBJ2-1; D call uncertain. Trimming pared 4 bases from V and 8 bases from J, leaving 12 bases between. CDR1 and CDR2 (germline): LNHDA, SQIVND (reference sequence). The CDR3 sequence is 13 residues long. CDR3 DNA sequence: TGTGCCAGTAGTAAGGCAGGAATCTATGAGCAGTTCTTC. Translated: CASSKAGIYEQFF.

This clone showed up just once. The chain has TRBV6-5 and TRBJ2-1, with D hard to call. Germline assignment: CDR1 MNHEY and CDR2 SVGAGI. This CDR3 has 12 residues. Trimming shortened V by 0 bases and J by 8 bases, and 5 bases separated the two germline ends. The CDR3, as DNA: TGTGCCAGCAGTTACTCGCAGGATGAGCAGTTCTTC. It specifies CASSYSQDEQFF.

The V call is TRBV7-3, the J call TRBJ1-1; 9 positions match TRBD1. The CDR3 is made up of 15 amino acids. With 4 bases clipped from V and 4 bases from J, the junction kept 7 bases outside the gene matches. Germline CDR1 SGHTA, CDR2 FQGTGA. Here the CDR3 reads CASSSQGQGVTEAFF. The CDR3 DNA follows: TGTGCCAGCAGCTCACAGGGACAGGGCGTCACTGAAGCTTTCTTT.

This chain links TRBV18 with TRBJ1-3; D is uncertain. Germline CDR1 reads KGHSH; CDR2 reads LQKENI. Trimming took off 8 bases at V and 2 bases at J, with 16 bases between the two ends. This CDR3 contains 15 residues. The CDR3 nucleotides read TGTGCCAGCGGGCTCGGGCCCTCTCCTGGAAACACCATATATTTT. This gives the protein CASGLGPSPGNTIYF.

This clone was observed a single time. The chain carries TRBV6-6 and TRBJ2-7, with TRBD1 identical over 10 bases. From germline, CDR1 is MNHNY and CDR2 SVGAGI (reference sequence). V shed 0 bases and J 5 bases; nucleotides not matched to a gene: 1. The CDR3 is made up of 14 amino acids. CDR3 DNA sequence: TGTGCCAGCAGTTACTCGGGGACAGGGGACGAGCAGTACTTC. Its translation is CASSYSGTGDEQYF.

This chain joins TRBV6-4 and TRBJ2-5, with 8 bases fitting TRBD2. The J call could be wrong; TRBJ2-7 is a better fit for the DNA end. The CDR3 loop spans 14 amino acids. Germline V CDR1 and CDR2: MRHNA, SNTAGT. The CDR3 spells CASSEGGGNYEQYF. CDR3 nucleotide sequence: TGTGCCAGCAGTGAAGGCGGGGGGAACTACGAGCAGTACTTC.

The rearrangement joins TRBV9 to TRBJ2-1; D unclear. The V and J ends lost 4 bases and 0 bases respectively, with 14 bases between them. From germline, CDR1 is SGDLS and CDR2 YYNGEE. The CDR3 is 16 amino acids. This chain's CDR3 is CASSRSALGSYNEQFF. CDR3 bases: TGTGCCAGCAGCCGCTCAGCCCTTGGCTCCTACAATGAGCAGTTCTTC.

V usage is TRBV29-1 and J usage is TRBJ1-2; D is ambiguous. V lost 3 bases, J lost 0 bases, and 2 bases lay in between. Germline V lookup: CDR1 SQVTM, CDR2 ANQGSEA. CDR3 length: 11 amino acids. The CDR3 loop reads CSVDPNYGYTF. The CDR3 coding sequence is TGCAGCGTTGATCCTAACTATGGCTACACCTTC.

The chain recombines TRBV7-2 with TRBJ2-1, with D possibly TRBD1 on 5 matching bases. Looked up from germline, CDR1 is SGHTA and CDR2 is FQGNSA. The length of the CDR3 is 15 residues. Trimming cost V 3 bases and J 7 bases, with 16 bases left between them. This CDR3 reads CASSFLVFKGNEQFF. The CDR3 DNA is TGTGCCAGCAGCTTCTTAGTGTTTAAGGGGAATGAGCAGTTCTTC.

V usage is TRBV5-1 and J usage is TRBJ2-3; D not resolved. The V and J ends lost 1 base and 4 bases respectively, with 4 bases between them. Germline V lookup: CDR1 SGHRS, CDR2 YFSETQ. This CDR3 comprises 12 residues. CDR3 sequence: CASSLKADTQYF. The CDR3 DNA is TGCGCCAGCAGCTTGAAGGCAGATACGCAGTATTTT.

V usage is TRBV18 and J usage is TRBJ2-5; perhaps TRBD1 as D (6 bases). Germline assignment: CDR1 KGHSH and CDR2 LQKENI. This CDR3 comprises 14 residues. V lost 3 bases and J lost 2, with 10 bases in between. CDR3 protein: CASSPLDSQETQYF. The CDR3 nucleotides are TGTGCCAGCTCACCCCTGGACAGTCAAGAGACCCAGTACTTC.

This chain joins TRBV6-1 and TRBJ1-3, with TRBD1 matching 7 bases. The junction had 5 bases not matched to a gene; V was cut back by 5 bases and J by 4 bases. The CDR3 covers 14 residues. Germline-derived CDR1 and CDR2 are MNHNS and SASEGT. In DNA, the CDR3 is TGTGCCAGCAGTATACAGGGGCCCGGAAACACCATATATTTT. Amino acids: CASSIQGPGNTIYF.

The DNA for the CDR3 is TGTGCCAGCTCACCGTCGGGACAGGGGGCCACCGGGGAGCTGTTTTTT. Protein: CASSPSGQGATGELFF. The genes are TRBV18 and TRBJ2-2, with 12 bases matching TRBD1. The V and J ends lost 3 bases and 4 bases, in that order; junction bases with no gene match: 3. Germline CDR1 and CDR2: KGHSH and LQKENI. The CDR3 is made up of 16 amino acids.

The gene calls are TRBV6-6 and TRBJ1-4; D is undetermined. Trimming took off 4 bases at V and 7 bases at J, with 10 bases between the two ends. CDR3 length: 13 amino acids. Germline V gene lookup returns CDR1 MNHNY and CDR2 SVGAGI (reference sequence). CDR3 DNA: TGTGCCAGCAGTTTGATTAGTGGTGAAAAACTGTTTTTT. It yields the protein CASSLISGEKLFF.